One sample yielded the 13 T cell receptor beta chains listed below, sequenced in a study of blood T cell repertoires in COVID-19. Sequenced by immunoSEQ multiplex PCR; TCRdb stores in-frame clones only, minus some. Found here are about 97,000 clones, about 87% of them singletons; the top ten hold about 2.9%. Sequencing used peripheral blood. These receptors were obtained from a man aged 45-60 years with active or convalescent COVID-19.

This rearrangement joins TRBV19 to TRBJ1-2; no reliable D call. This CDR3 contains 17 residues. Germline V gene lookup returns CDR1 LNHDA and CDR2 SQIVND (reference sequence). V was pared by 5 bases and J by 5 bases, with 24 bases between. The CDR3 coding sequence is TGTGCCAGTAGTCCCCGGACTCACCAGGTCGGGCTATATGGCTACACCTTC. It translates to CASSPRTHQVGLYGYTF.

The chain links TRBV2 to TRBJ1-6, with 7 bases that match TRBD1. The CDR3 is made up of 15 amino acids. J gave up 5 bases and V 4 bases, and 5 bases lay outside the gene matches. Germline CDR1 is SNHLY and CDR2 is FYNNEI. CDR3 coding DNA: TGTGCCAGCAGTGTACAGGGGCTAAATAATTCACCCCTCCACTTT. This encodes CASSVQGLNNSPLHF.

The V gene is TRBV5-1, the J gene TRBJ2-3; 7 bases line up with TRBD2. Germline V gene sequence: CDR1 SGHRS, CDR2 YFSETQ. This CDR3 has 15 amino acids. Trimming took 1 base from V and 0 from J; bases not matched to a gene: 2. This CDR3 is CASSLSGASTDTQYF. The CDR3 coding sequence is TGCGCCAGCAGCTTGAGCGGGGCGAGCACAGATACGCAGTATTTT.

CDR3 in amino acids: CASGGATNEKLFF. As DNA, the CDR3 is TGTGCCAGCGGCGGGGCAACTAATGAAAAACTGTTTTTT. The chain carries TRBV28 and TRBJ1-4; no clear D gene. The CDR3 totals 13 residues. Germline CDR1 reads MDHEN; CDR2 reads SYDVKM. Trimming shortened V by 8 bases and J by 0 bases, and 7 bases separated the two germline ends.

This chain joins TRBV9 and TRBJ2-3; 7 bases are a match to TRBD2. Trimming removed 0 bases from V and 1 base from J; junction bases left unmatched: 5. Germline loops: CDR1 SGDLS, CDR2 YYNGEE. The CDR3 has 16 amino acids. The CDR3 DNA sequence: TGTGCCAGCAGCGTAGGGCTAGCGGAGCGCACAGATACGCAGTATTTT. Translating it yields CASSVGLAERTDTQYF.

The gene calls are TRBV10-3 and TRBJ2-6, with TRBD2 as a possible D gene (5 bases). Germline CDR1 ENHRY, CDR2 SYGVKD. V lost 8 bases to trimming and J lost 2 bases, with 16 bases between them. CDR3 length: 16 amino acids. The CDR3 sequence: CAIPREPRAGANVLTF. CDR3 sequence (DNA): TGTGCCATCCCGAGGGAACCCCGGGCTGGGGCCAACGTCCTGACTTTC.

The chain joins TRBV5-6 to TRBJ2-1, with D possibly matching TRBD1 (5 bases). Germline values: CDR1 SGHDT, CDR2 YYEEEE. V lost 4 bases and J 4 bases, leaving 9 bases between the germline ends. CDR3 length: 13 amino acids. The CDR3 sequence is CASSPRQYNEQFF. The CDR3 DNA follows: TGTGCCAGCAGCCCCAGACAGTACAATGAGCAGTTCTTC.

This chain joins TRBV24-1 and TRBJ2-2, with 8 bases aligning to TRBD1. The CDR3 extends over 14 amino acids. Germline V gene sequence: CDR1 KGHDR, CDR2 SFDVKD. V shed 9 bases and J 3 bases; nucleotides not matched to a gene: 5. For the CDR3, the DNA is TGTGCCACCTCTCCAGGGGGCTACACCGGGGAGCTGTTTTTT. It is translated as CATSPGGYTGELFF.

The chain recombines TRBV5-1 with TRBJ2-7, with 10 positions matching TRBD1. Germline V lookup: CDR1 SGHRS, CDR2 YFSETQ. With V trimmed by 4 bases and J by 0 bases, 10 bases remained unmatched. The CDR3 sequence is 17 residues long. The CDR3 DNA sequence: TGCGCCAGCAGCCCGGGACAGGGGCAACCCGCCTCCTACGAGCAGTACGTC. Its translation is CASSPGQGQPASYEQYV.

The rearrangement links TRBV2 to TRBJ1-2; no firm D call. This CDR3 is built from 13 residues. With 5 bases removed from V and 6 bases from J, the gap between germline ends came to 13 bases. Germline CDR1 and CDR2: SNHLY and FYNNEI. The CDR3 region has the DNA TGTGCCAGCAGTAGACAAAGAGCGGATGGCTACACCTTC. Protein: CASSRQRADGYTF.

The rearrangement links TRBV28 to TRBJ2-1; TRBD2 aligns across 10 bases. This CDR3 is built from 15 residues. Trimming cost V 5 bases and J 9 bases; bases outside gene matches: 10. Looked up from germline, CDR1 is MDHEN and CDR2 is SYDVKM. The CDR3 loop is CASSASSGGRTEQFF. In DNA form, the CDR3 reads TGTGCCAGCAGTGCATCTAGCGGGGGCCGCACTGAGCAGTTCTTC.

The V and J genes are TRBV5-6 and TRBJ2-7, with 7 bases that match TRBD2. Germline lookup yields CDR1 SGHDT and CDR2 YYEEEE. V lost 4 bases and J lost 12; bases outside the gene matches: 13. The CDR3 loop spans 13 amino acids. The CDR3 bases are TGTGCCAGCAGCCAAGGGACTACGACACCGACGTACGTC. It specifies CASSQGTTTPTYV.

The chain recombines TRBV19 with TRBJ2-2, with TRBD1 matching over 8 bases. There are 16 residues in the CDR3. V lost 4 bases, J lost 5 bases, and 9 bases stayed unmatched. Germline V gives CDR1 LNHDA, CDR2 SQIVND (reference sequence). CDR3 residues: CASSRAGGAGTGELFF. CDR3 DNA: TGTGCCAGTAGTAGGGCAGGGGGCGCTGGGACCGGGGAGCTGTTTTTT.